These 18 T cell receptor beta chains were all obtained from the same sample, sequenced in a study of breast tumors, draining lymph nodes, adjacent tissues (TCRdb year 2016). The axillary draining lymph nodes of breast cancer patients were the source of the lymph node samples. Library creation used multiplex PCR. TCRdb names Illumina HiSeq 2000 as the instrument used. TCRdb's own reprocessing of the public reads used fastp at Q25 and MiXCR and kept productive beta chains. For every CDR3 protein sequence, its rows merge into one entry that carries the most common genes and DNA. For this sample the table gives 75,000 to 100,000 distinct CDR3 sequences, of which roughly 20% were detected only once. The top ten hold around 2.5% of the sample. The sequencing sample was made of axillary lymph node tissue. These receptors all come from a female donor with breast cancer. Some clones in this sample may be carry-over from other donors' samples.

The sample holds many counts of this clonotype. This rearrangement joins TRBV20-1 to TRBJ2-3, with D hard to call. V dropped 0 bases and J dropped 2 bases, with 6 bases sitting between them. This CDR3 region has 13 residues. Germline CDR1 reads DFQATT; CDR2 reads SNEGSKA (reference sequence). CDR3: CSARDRYTDTQYF. CDR3 bases: TGCAGTGCTAGAGATCGCTACACAGATACGCAGTATTTT.

V usage is TRBV18 and J usage is TRBJ2-7; 10 positions agree with TRBD1. Germline loops: CDR1 KGHSH, CDR2 LQKENI. The CDR3 is made up of 14 amino acids. Trimming removed 1 base from V and 6 bases from J; junction bases left unmatched: 3. The CDR3 DNA follows: TGTGCCAGCTCACCACAGGACAGGGGGATCGAGCAGTACTTC. It is translated as CASSPQDRGIEQYF.

There are many counts of this clonotype. V usage is TRBV24-1 and J usage is TRBJ2-3; 12 bases align to TRBD1. The CDR3 loop spans 16 amino acids. Germline V lookup: CDR1 KGHDR, CDR2 SFDVKD. Germline trimming cut 4 bases from V and 6 bases from J; bases unmatched to any gene: 7. The CDR3 nucleotides are TGTGCCACCAGTGACCGGGGACAGGGGGCATTCGATACGCAGTATTTT. This encodes CATSDRGQGAFDTQYF.

Regarding this clonotype: This may be a read error: a much more frequent sequence differs by one nucleotide. The rearrangement uses TRBV6-2 or TRBV6-3 and TRBJ2-1, with 7 bases aligning to TRBD1. The germline V gene encodes CDR1 MNHEY and CDR2 SVGEGT. The CDR3 has 15 residues. The CDR3 protein is CASSRRDSSYNERFF. For the CDR3, the DNA is TGTGCCAGCAGCCGCCGGGACAGTTCCTACAATGAGCGGTTCTTC.

This clonotype has a count of ten or more. The rearrangement uses TRBV20-1 and TRBJ2-1; 11 bases are a match to TRBD2. J lost 9 bases, V lost 5 bases, and 18 bases had no gene match. The length of the CDR3 is 17 residues. CDR1 is DFQATT and CDR2 is SNEGSKA in the germline V gene (reference sequence). This CDR3 is CSALTSRLAGKPPEQFF. CDR3 sequence (DNA): TGCAGTGCTCTCACCTCCAGACTAGCGGGAAAACCTCCTGAGCAGTTCTTC.

This clonotype was seen repeatedly, ten times or more. This chain connects TRBV5-6 to TRBJ2-1; TRBD2 matches 11 bases. The V and J ends lost 2 bases and 3 bases, in that order; junction bases with no gene match: 4. The CDR3 has 16 amino acids. Germline loops: CDR1 SGHDT, CDR2 YYEEEE. The CDR3 DNA sequence: TGTGCCAGCAGCTTAGGACTAGCGGGTAACTACAATGAGCAGTTCTTC. It encodes CASSLGLAGNYNEQFF.

Only a few counts were recorded for this clonotype. The chain joins TRBV27 to TRBJ2-1; 8 bases agree with TRBD1. After removal of 5 bases from V and 3 bases from J, the junction contained 6 bases not matched to a gene. The length of the CDR3 is 15 residues. Germline V gene lookup returns CDR1 MNHEY and CDR2 SMNVEV (reference sequence). The CDR3 loop reads CASSRQGKSYNEQFF. As DNA, the CDR3 is TGTGCCAGCAGTCGACAGGGGAAGAGCTACAATGAGCAGTTCTTC.

A word on this clonotype: It may be a read error: a sequence one base away is much more abundant. The CDR3 spells CASRARRGRTYNEQFF. As DNA, the CDR3 is TGTGCCAGCAGGGCACGCCGGGGCCGAACCTACAATGAGCAGTTCTTC. The chain employs TRBV2 and TRBJ2-1; D tentatively fits TRBD1 or TRBD2 (5 bases each). V gave up 6 bases and J gave up 2 bases, with 17 bases separating them. Germline assignment: CDR1 SNHLY and CDR2 FYNNEI. The CDR3 length is 16 residues.

This clonotype was recorded only once. The chain links TRBV20-1 to TRBJ1-1; weak D call: TRBD1 (5 bases). CDR1 is DFQATT and CDR2 is SNEGSKA in the germline V gene (reference sequence). The CDR3 is 15 amino acids. V gave up 0 bases and J gave up 4 bases, with 15 bases separating them. CDR3 region: CSARDPRTRGTEAFF. CDR3 nucleotides: TGCAGTGCTAGAGACCCTCGAACGAGGGGCACTGAAGCTTTCTTT.

This clonotype is medium-sized (0.01 to 0.1%) in the sample. The chain carries TRBV5-1 and TRBJ2-1, with 7 bases matching TRBD1. V lost 1 base to trimming and J lost 5 bases; unmatched junction nucleotides: 6. CDR1 is SGHRS, CDR2 YFSETQ, per germline. CDR3 size: 15 residues. The CDR3 protein is CASSLRGPPNNEQFF. The CDR3 bases are TGCGCCAGCAGCTTGAGGGGGCCGCCCAACAATGAGCAGTTCTTC.

Ten or more counts support this clonotype. The CDR3 region has the DNA TGTGCCAGCAGTGATACCACCCGTGACAGCCATCTAGCCAAAAACATTCAGTACTTC. Protein sequence: CASSDTTRDSHLAKNIQYF. V gene TRBV25-1 combines with J gene TRBJ2-4; the D gene is possibly TRBD1 (5 bases). CDR1 is MGHDK and CDR2 is SYGVNS in the germline V gene. The CDR3 contains 19 residues. Trimming stripped 3 bases from V and 0 bases from J, with 21 bases between.

This clonotype was observed many times. V gene TRBV2 combines with J gene TRBJ2-7; 9 nucleotides agree with TRBD1. The germline gives CDR1 SNHLY, CDR2 FYNNEI. Unmatched junction bases numbered 0, after V lost 4 bases and J lost 2 bases. The CDR3 sequence is 13 residues long. CDR3 protein: CASSGDRAYEQYF. The DNA for the CDR3 is TGTGCCAGCAGTGGGGACAGGGCCTACGAGCAGTACTTC.

At least ten counts were recorded for this clonotype. The rearrangement uses TRBV11-3 and TRBJ2-1; a weak D match, TRBD1 (6 bases). Trimming removed 0 bases at V and 6 bases at J, with 6 bases between. The germline CDR1 and CDR2 sequences are SGHNT and YENEEA. The length of the CDR3 is 13 residues. The CDR3 DNA follows: TGTGCCAGCAGCTTAGACAGGGGCAATGAGCAGTTCTTC. It specifies CASSLDRGNEQFF. The whole variable domain, filled in from reference TRBV11-3 and TRBJ2-1, reads EAGVVQSPRYKIIEKKQPVAFWCNPISGHNTLYWYLQNLGQGPELLIRYENEEAVDDSQLPKDRFSAERLKGVDSTLKIQPAELGDSAVYLCASSLDRGNEQFFGPGTRLTVL.

V is TRBV27 and J is TRBJ1-2; D might be TRBD1 (6 bases). The germline V gene encodes CDR1 MNHEY and CDR2 SMNVEV (reference sequence). Trimming cost V 4 bases and J 3 bases, with 9 bases left between them. There are 13 residues in the CDR3. CDR3 coding DNA: TGTGCCAGCAGTTGGGGGGCGGACTATGGCTACACCTTC. Protein: CASSWGADYGYTF.

This clonotype was seen repeatedly, ten times or more. The rearrangement links TRBV4-2 to TRBJ2-1, with D unresolved. Trimming stripped 0 bases from V and 9 bases from J, with 9 bases between. This CDR3 has 13 amino acids. Per the germline V gene, CDR1 is LGHNA and CDR2 is YNFKEQ. The CDR3 loop reads CASSQESASEQFF. The CDR3 coding sequence is TGTGCCAGCAGCCAAGAGTCGGCTAGTGAGCAGTTCTTC.

The sample holds many counts of this clonotype. This rearrangement joins TRBV28 to TRBJ1-2; no definite D call. CDR1 and CDR2 (germline): MDHEN, SYDVKM. Trimming took 8 bases from V and 3 from J, leaving 13 bases between them. CDR3 size: 13 residues. The CDR3 here is CASLAGSYYGYTF. As DNA, the CDR3 is TGTGCCAGCCTTGCCGGGAGCTACTATGGCTACACCTTC.

Remarks on this clonotype: A much bigger clone sits one base away, suggesting this may be a read error. This chain joins TRBV12-5 and TRBJ2-7; the match to TRBD2 covers 8 bases. The J segment lost 3 bases and the V segment lost 5 bases, leaving 9 bases of the junction unmatched. Germline-derived CDR1 and CDR2 are LGHNT and FRNRAP. The CDR3 sequence is 15 residues long. CDR3 coding DNA: TGTGCTAGTGGTAATGGCGCGGGAGGATTCTACGAGCAGTACTTC. Translated, it gives CASGNGAGGFYEQYF.

This clonotype was detected ten times or more. V usage is TRBV12-3 or TRBV12-4 and J usage is TRBJ2-7; D gene unclear. The V end lost 1 base, the J end lost 4 bases, and 14 bases lay between the germline ends. The CDR3 spans 15 residues. The CDR3 nucleotides are TGTGCCAGCAGTTTAGTCGGGCTATCACCGTACGAGCAGTACTTC. Protein sequence: CASSLVGLSPYEQYF.